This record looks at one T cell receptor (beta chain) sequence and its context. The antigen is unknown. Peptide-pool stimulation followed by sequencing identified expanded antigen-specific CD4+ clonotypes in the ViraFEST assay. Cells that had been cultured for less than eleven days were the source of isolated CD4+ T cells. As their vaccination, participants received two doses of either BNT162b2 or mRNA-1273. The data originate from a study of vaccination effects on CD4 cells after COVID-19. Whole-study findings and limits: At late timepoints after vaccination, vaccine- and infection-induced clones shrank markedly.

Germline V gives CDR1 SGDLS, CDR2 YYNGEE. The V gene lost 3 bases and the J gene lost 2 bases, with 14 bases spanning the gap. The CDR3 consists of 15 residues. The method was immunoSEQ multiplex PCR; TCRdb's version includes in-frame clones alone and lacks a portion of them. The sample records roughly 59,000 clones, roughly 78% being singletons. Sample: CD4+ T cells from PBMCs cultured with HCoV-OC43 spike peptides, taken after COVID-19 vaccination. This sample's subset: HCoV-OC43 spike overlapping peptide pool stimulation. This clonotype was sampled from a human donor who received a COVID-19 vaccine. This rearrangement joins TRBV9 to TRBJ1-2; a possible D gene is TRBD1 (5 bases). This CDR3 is CASSAQSGRNYGYTF. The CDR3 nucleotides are TGTGCCAGCAGCGCACAGTCGGGACGGAACTATGGCTACACCTTC.